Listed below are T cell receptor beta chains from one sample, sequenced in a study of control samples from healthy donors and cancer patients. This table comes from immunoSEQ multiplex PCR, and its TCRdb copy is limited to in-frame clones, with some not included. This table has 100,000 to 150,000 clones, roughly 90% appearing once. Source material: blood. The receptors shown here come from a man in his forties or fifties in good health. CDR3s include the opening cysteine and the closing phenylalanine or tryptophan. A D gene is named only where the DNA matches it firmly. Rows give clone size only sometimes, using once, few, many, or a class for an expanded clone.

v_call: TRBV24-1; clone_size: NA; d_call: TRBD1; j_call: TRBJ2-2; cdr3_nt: TGTGCCACCAGTGATTTACTGACAGGGATCACCGGGGAGCTGTTTTTT; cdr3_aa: CATSDLLTGITGELFF
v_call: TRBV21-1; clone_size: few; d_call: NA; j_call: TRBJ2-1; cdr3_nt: TGTGCCAGCAGCCGGGGGGCGCGATACAATGAGCAGTTCTTC; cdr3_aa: CASSRGARYNEQFF
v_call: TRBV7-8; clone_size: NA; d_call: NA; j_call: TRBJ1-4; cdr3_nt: TGTGCCAGCAGCCCGGGAAGGCAAAAACTGTTTTTT; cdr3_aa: CASSPGRQKLFF
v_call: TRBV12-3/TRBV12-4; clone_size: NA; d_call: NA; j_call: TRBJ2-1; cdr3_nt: TGTGCCAGCACCAGGACTCTTGAGGAACAGTTCTTC; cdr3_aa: CASTRTLEEQFF
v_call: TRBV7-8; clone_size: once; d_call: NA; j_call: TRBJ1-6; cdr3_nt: TGTGCCAGCAGCCACTGGGACCCAAGGTCGGATTCACCCCTCCACTTT; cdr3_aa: CASSHWDPRSDSPLHF
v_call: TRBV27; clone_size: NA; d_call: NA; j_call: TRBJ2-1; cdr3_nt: TGTGCCAGCAGTTACACGATACAGGGTAATGAGCAGTTCTTC; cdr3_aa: CASSYTIQGNEQFF
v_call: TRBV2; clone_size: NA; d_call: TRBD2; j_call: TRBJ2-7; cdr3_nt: TGTGCCAGCAGTGTGGGGAGGGCTTACCAATACGAGCAGTACTTC; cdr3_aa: CASSVGRAYQYEQYF
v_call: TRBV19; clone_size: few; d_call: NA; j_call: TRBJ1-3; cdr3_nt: TGTGCCAGTAGTGCGGGATTTGGAAACACCATATATTTT; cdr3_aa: CASSAGFGNTIYF
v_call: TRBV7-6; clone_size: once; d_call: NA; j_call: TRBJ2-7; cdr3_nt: TGTGCCAGCAGCCGATATGGAGGGGGTATCTACGAGCAGTACTTC; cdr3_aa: CASSRYGGGIYEQYF
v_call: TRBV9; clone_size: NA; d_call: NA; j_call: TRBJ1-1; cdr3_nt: TGTGCCAGCAGCGTCGGGAGGACGGTCTCCCTCCTGAACACTGAAGCTTTCTTT; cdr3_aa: CASSVGRTVSLLNTEAFF
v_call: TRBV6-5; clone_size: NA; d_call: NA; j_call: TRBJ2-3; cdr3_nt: TGTGCCAGCAGTACCGGACTGACTGTTGATACGCAGTATTTT; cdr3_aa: CASSTGLTVDTQYF
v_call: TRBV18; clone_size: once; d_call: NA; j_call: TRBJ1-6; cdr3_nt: TGTGCCAGCTCACCACCCACGGGGAATAATTCACCCCTCCACTTT; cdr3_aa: CASSPPTGNNSPLHF
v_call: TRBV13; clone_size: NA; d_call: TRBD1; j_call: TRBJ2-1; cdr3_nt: TGTGCCAGCAGCAACCCTCCAAAGACAGGGGGTGAGCAGTTCTTC; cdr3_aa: CASSNPPKTGGEQFF
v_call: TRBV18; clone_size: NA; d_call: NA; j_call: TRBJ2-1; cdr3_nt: TGTGCCAGCTCACCACTGAGCTCCTACAATGAGCAGTTCTTC; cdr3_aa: CASSPLSSYNEQFF
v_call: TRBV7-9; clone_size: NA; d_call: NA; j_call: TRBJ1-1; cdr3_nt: TGTGCCAGCACCCTTTGGGGGACTGAAGCTTTCTTT; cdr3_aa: CASTLWGTEAFF
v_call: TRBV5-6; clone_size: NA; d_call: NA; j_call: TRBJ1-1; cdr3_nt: TGTGCCAGCAGCTTGGGCCAGGTGGCTTTCTTT; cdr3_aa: CASSLGQVAFF
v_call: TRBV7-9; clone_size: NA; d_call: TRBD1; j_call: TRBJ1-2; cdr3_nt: TGTGCCAGCAGCTTAGAAAGGTCCGGACAGGTTAAATATGGCTACACCTTC; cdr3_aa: CASSLERSGQVKYGYTF
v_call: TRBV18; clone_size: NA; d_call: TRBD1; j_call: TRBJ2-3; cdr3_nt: TGTGCCAGCTCAGAGGGACAGGGGGTGGAAGATACGCAGTATTTT; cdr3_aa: CASSEGQGVEDTQYF
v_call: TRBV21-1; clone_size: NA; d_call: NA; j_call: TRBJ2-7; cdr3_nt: TGTGCCAGCAGCAAAGGGGACAGGGCATTCTACGAGCAGTACTTC; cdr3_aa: CASSKGDRAFYEQYF
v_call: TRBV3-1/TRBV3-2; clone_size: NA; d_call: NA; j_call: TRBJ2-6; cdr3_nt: TGTGCCAGCAGTCCCACGGGGTTCGGTGGGGCCAACGTCCTGACTTTC; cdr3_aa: CASSPTGFGGANVLTF
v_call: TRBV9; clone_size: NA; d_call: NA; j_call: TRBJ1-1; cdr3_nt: TGTGCCAGCAGCGTAGAAGCGGACACTGAAGCTTTCTTT; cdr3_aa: CASSVEADTEAFF
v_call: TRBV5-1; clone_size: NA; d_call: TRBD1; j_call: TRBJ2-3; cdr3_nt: TGCGCCAGCAGCTTGGCGGGGACAGGGGAGACAGATACGCAGTATTTT; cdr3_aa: CASSLAGTGETDTQYF
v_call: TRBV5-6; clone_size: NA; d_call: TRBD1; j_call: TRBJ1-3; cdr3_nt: TGTGCCAGCAGCTTCTTCGACAGGGCAGCCGGAAACACCATATATTTT; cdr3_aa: CASSFFDRAAGNTIYF
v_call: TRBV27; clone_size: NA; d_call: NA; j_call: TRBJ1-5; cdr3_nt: TGTGCCAGCAGTTTAGCCTTCAATCAGCCCCAGCATTTT; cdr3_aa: CASSLAFNQPQHF
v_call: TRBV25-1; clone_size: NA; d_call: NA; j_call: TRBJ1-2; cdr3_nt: TGTGCCAGCAGTGATCTCGGGGTACGGGGCTACACCTTC; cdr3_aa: CASSDLGVRGYTF
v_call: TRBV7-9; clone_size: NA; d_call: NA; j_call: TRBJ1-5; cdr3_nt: TGTGCCAGCAGCACTACAGGATCGAATCAGCCCCAGCATTTT; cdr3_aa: CASSTTGSNQPQHF
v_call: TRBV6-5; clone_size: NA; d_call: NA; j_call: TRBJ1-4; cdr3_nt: TGTGCCAGCAGCCGACAGTTTTTTAATGAAAAACTGTTTTTT; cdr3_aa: CASSRQFFNEKLFF
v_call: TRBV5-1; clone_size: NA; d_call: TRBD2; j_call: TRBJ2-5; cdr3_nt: TGCGCCAGCAGCCCGGGACTAGCGGGGGCACAAGAGACCCAGTACTTC; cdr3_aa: CASSPGLAGAQETQYF
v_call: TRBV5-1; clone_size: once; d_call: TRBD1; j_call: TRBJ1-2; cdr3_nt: TGCGCCACTCGGGGGGACAGGGAATTCTATGGCTACACCTTC; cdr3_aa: CATRGDREFYGYTF
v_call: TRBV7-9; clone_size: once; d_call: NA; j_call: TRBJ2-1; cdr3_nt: TGTGCCAGCAGCTTAGAGGGATCGGGGTACAATGAGCAGTTCTTC; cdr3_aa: CASSLEGSGYNEQFF